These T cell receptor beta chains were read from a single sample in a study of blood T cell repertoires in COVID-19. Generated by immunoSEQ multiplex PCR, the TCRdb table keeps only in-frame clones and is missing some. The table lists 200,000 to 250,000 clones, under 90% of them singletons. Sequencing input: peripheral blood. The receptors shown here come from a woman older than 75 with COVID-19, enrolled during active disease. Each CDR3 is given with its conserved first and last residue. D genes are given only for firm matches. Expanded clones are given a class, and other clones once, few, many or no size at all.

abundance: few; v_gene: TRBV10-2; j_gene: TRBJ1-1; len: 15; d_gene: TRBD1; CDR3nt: TGCGCCACCATAGGAAACAGGGGCGGTGGTCTGAGAGCTTTCTTT; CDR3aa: CATIGNRGGGLRAFF
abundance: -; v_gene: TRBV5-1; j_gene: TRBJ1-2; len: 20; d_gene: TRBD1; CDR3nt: TGCGCCAGCAGCTTGGGGTATCTCACACAGGGGGGTAGGCCTGACTATGGCTACACCTTC; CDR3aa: CASSLGYLTQGGRPDYGYTF
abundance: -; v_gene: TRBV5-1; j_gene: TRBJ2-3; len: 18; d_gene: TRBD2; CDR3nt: TGCGCCAGCTCCCGGGACAGGCGACTAGCGGGGAACACAGATACGCAGTATTTT; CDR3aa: CASSRDRRLAGNTDTQYF
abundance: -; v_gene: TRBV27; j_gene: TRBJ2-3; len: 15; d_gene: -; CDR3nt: TGTGCCAGCAGACCGCCGGGACTCCCTGGAGATACGCAGTATTTT; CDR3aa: CASRPPGLPGDTQYF
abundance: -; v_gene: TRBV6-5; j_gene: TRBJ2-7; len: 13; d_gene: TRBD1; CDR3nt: TGTGCCAGCACAGCCTCAGGGGGTAGCGAGCAGTACTTC; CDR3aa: CASTASGGSEQYF
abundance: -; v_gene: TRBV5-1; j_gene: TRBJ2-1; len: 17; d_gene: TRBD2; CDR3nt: TGCGCCAGCAGCTTGGCCGGACTAGCGGGAGACTACAATGAGCAGTTCTTC; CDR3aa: CASSLAGLAGDYNEQFF
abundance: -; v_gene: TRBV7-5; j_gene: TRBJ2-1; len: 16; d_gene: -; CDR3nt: TGTGCCAGAAACTCGATGGGACAAACCGAATACAATGAGCAGTTCTTC; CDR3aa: CARNSMGQTEYNEQFF
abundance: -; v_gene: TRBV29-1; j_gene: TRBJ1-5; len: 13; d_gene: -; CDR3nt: TGCAGCGTTGCGGAGGATGGCAATCAGCCCCAGCATTTT; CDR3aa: CSVAEDGNQPQHF
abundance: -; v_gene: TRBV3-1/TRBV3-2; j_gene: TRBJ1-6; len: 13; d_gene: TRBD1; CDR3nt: TGTGCCAGCAGCCTTGGACAGGGTGATCCCCTCCACTTT; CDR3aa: CASSLGQGDPLHF
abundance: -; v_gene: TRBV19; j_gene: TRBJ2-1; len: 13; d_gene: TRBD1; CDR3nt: TGTGCCAGTACTAATTATGGACAGGGCAAACAGTTCTTC; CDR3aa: CASTNYGQGKQFF
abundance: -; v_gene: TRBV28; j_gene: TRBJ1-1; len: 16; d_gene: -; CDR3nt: TGTGCCAGCAGTTTCAACGTCGGGCAGGGAAACACTGAAGCTTTCTTT; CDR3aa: CASSFNVGQGNTEAFF
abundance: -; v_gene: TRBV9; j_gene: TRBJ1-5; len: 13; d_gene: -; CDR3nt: TGTGCCAGCAGCGTAGGAGAAAATCAGCCCCAGCATTTT; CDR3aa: CASSVGENQPQHF
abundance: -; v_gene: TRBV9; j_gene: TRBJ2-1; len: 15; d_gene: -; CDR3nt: TGTGCCAGCAGCGTACGGTCGGGCTCCTACAATGAGCAGTTCTTC; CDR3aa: CASSVRSGSYNEQFF